Listed below are T cell receptor beta chains from one sample, sequenced in a study of control samples from healthy donors and cancer patients. Clones were read by immunoSEQ multiplex PCR, and TCRdb kept only the in-frame ones, dropping some. The repertoire has 70,000 to 100,000 clones, 75% to 95% of them found once; the top ten carry 15% to 20%. Material: blood. Receptors were obtained from a man over 45 in good health. Each CDR3 is given with its conserved first and last residue. The D gene is left open where the match is weak. Where a row states a size, it is once, few, many or the class of an expanded clone; other rows omit it.

TRBV5-6	16	-	TRBJ1-4	-	CASSTGTGRGNEKLFF	TGTGCCAGCAGCACTGGGACCGGACGAGGTAATGAAAAACTGTTTTTT
TRBV29-1	11	-	TRBJ1-1	TRBD1	CSGQGNTEAFF	TGCAGCGGACAGGGGAACACTGAAGCTTTCTTT
TRBV18	12	-	TRBJ2-1	TRBD1	CASSLQGYEQFF	TGTGCCAGCTCACTACAGGGGTATGAGCAGTTCTTC
TRBV12-3/TRBV12-4	12	-	TRBJ1-2	-	CASSLIGQGGLF	TGTGCCAGCAGTTTAATTGGGCAGGGTGGTCTCTTC
TRBV7-2	15	-	TRBJ1-2	-	CASSLSGTDYYGYTF	TGTGCCAGCAGCTTATCAGGGACGGACTACTATGGCTACACCTTC
TRBV18	14	-	TRBJ1-3	-	CASSGGSAGNTIYF	TGTGCCAGCTCAGGGGGGTCAGCTGGAAACACCATATATTTT
TRBV10-1	15	-	TRBJ2-1	-	CASSDTGTEEGKQFF	TGCGCCAGCAGTGACACAGGGACAGAGGAGGGAAAGCAGTTCTTC
TRBV10-3	14	-	TRBJ1-6	-	CAISTGSAIPLLHF	TGTGCCATCAGTACAGGATCCGCGATCCCCTTACTCCACTTT
TRBV7-2	15	-	TRBJ1-5	-	CASSPQGARNQPQHF	TGTGCCAGCAGCCCGCAGGGAGCCCGCAATCAGCCCCAGCATTTT
TRBV19	15	-	TRBJ1-3	-	CASSAERTAGNTIYF	TGTGCCAGTAGTGCCGAGAGGACAGCTGGAAACACCATATATTTT
TRBV4-1	15	-	TRBJ1-4	-	CASSQERLPNEKLFF	TGCGCCAGCAGCCAAGAAAGGCTGCCAAATGAAAAACTGTTTTTT
TRBV5-1	18	-	TRBJ2-3	TRBD2	CASSLALGTSGGGDTQYF	TGCGCCAGCAGCTTGGCCCTGGGGACTAGCGGGGGAGGGGATACGCAGTATTTT
TRBV6-6	16	once	TRBJ1-4	-	CASTNLGRGPNEKLFF	TGTGCCAGCACCAACTTGGGCCGAGGCCCTAATGAAAAACTGTTTTTT
TRBV7-9	14	-	TRBJ1-1	-	CASSLQGTNTEAFF	TGTGCCAGCAGCTTACAGGGAACGAACACTGAAGCTTTCTTT
TRBV7-2	16	-	TRBJ1-2	TRBD1	CASSLGGQGGLYGYTF	TGTGCCAGCAGCTTAGGGGGACAGGGAGGCCTCTATGGCTACACCTTC
TRBV18	13	-	TRBJ2-7	-	CASSRDTVYEQYF	TGTGCCAGCTCTCGCGACACCGTTTACGAGCAGTACTTC
TRBV5-4	13	-	TRBJ2-7	-	CASSLRGSYEQYF	TGTGCCAGCAGCTTGAGAGGGAGCTACGAGCAGTACTTC
TRBV6-2/TRBV6-3	11	-	TRBJ1-1	-	CASSPGTVAFF	TGTGCCAGCAGTCCCGGGACGGTGGCTTTCTTT
TRBV28	15	-	TRBJ1-5	-	CASSFPGPGDQPQHF	TGTGCCAGCAGTTTCCCCGGGCCAGGGGATCAGCCCCAGCATTTT
TRBV7-2	15	-	TRBJ2-3	-	CASSSRRLGTDTQYF	TGTGCCAGCAGCTCCAGACGTCTGGGCACAGATACGCAGTATTTT
TRBV7-2	12	-	TRBJ2-7	-	CASSYREREQYF	TGTGCCAGCAGCTACAGGGAAAGAGAGCAGTACTTC
TRBV7-2	13	-	TRBJ1-1	-	CASSSPVNTEAFF	TGTGCCAGCAGCTCGCCGGTAAACACTGAAGCTTTCTTT
TRBV3-1/TRBV3-2	12	once	TRBJ2-3	-	CASSRSTDTQYF	TGTGCCAGCAGCCGTAGCACAGATACGCAGTATTTT
TRBV7-8	17	-	TRBJ2-3	TRBD1	CASSSPPRDRSTDTQYF	TGTGCCAGCAGTTCACCACCCCGGGACAGGAGCACAGATACGCAGTATTTT
TRBV30	15	once	TRBJ1-2	-	CAWEAQGSNNYGYTF	TGTGCCTGGGAAGCCCAGGGATCGAACAACTATGGCTACACCTTC
TRBV19	15	-	TRBJ2-1	-	CASTQPGRGLHEQFF	TGTGCCAGTACCCAACCGGGGAGGGGGCTGCATGAGCAGTTCTTC
TRBV9	13	-	TRBJ1-6	-	CASSVVDNSPLHF	TGTGCCAGCAGCGTAGTCGATAATTCACCCCTCCACTTT
TRBV21-1	12	-	TRBJ1-1	-	CASSIRDVEAFF	TGTGCCAGCAGCATCCGGGACGTTGAAGCTTTCTTT
TRBV12-5	14	few	TRBJ2-7	-	CASGLLTGFNEQYF	TGTGCTAGTGGTTTGTTAACAGGGTTTAACGAGCAGTACTTC
TRBV18	17	-	TRBJ1-1	-	CASSPGRQGILNTEAFF	TGTGCCAGCTCACCGGGGAGGCAGGGGATATTGAACACTGAAGCTTTCTTT
TRBV6-6	14	-	TRBJ1-5	-	CASSPRESNQPQHF	TGTGCCAGCAGTCCCCGGGAGTCCAATCAGCCCCAGCATTTT
TRBV6-5	11	-	TRBJ1-2	-	CASRQGYGYTF	TGTGCCAGCAGACAGGGCTATGGCTACACCTTC
TRBV18	14	-	TRBJ1-1	-	CASANMQGRTEAFF	TGTGCCAGCGCCAATATGCAGGGTCGGACTGAAGCTTTCTTT
TRBV3-1/TRBV3-2	13	-	TRBJ1-1	-	CASSRGMNTEAFF	TGTGCCAGCAGCCGGGGCATGAACACTGAAGCTTTCTTT
TRBV2	11	-	TRBJ1-2	-	CASSRQYGYTF	TGTGCCAGCAGTCGACAGTATGGCTACACCTTC
TRBV6-5	15	-	TRBJ1-1	-	CASSYHPRGNTEAFF	TGTGCCAGCAGTTATCACCCCAGGGGGAACACTGAAGCTTTCTTT
TRBV18	15	-	TRBJ1-1	-	CASSRKGGAGTEAFF	TGTGCCAGCTCACGAAAGGGAGGGGCGGGTACTGAAGCTTTCTTT
TRBV3-1/TRBV3-2	15	-	TRBJ2-5	-	CASSHRTPSAETQYF	TGTGCCAGCAGCCATCGGACACCCTCCGCGGAGACCCAGTACTTC
TRBV14	13	-	TRBJ1-1	-	CASSHGTNTEAFF	TGTGCCAGCAGCCATGGGACGAACACTGAAGCTTTCTTT
TRBV30	14	-	TRBJ2-1	-	CAWSQNGATDEQFF	TGTGCCTGGAGCCAGAACGGGGCCACGGATGAGCAGTTCTTC
TRBV7-9	16	-	TRBJ1-2	TRBD1	CASSSTGGQGLSGYTF	TGTGCCAGCAGCTCGACGGGGGGACAGGGTCTATCTGGCTACACCTTC
TRBV29-1	14	-	TRBJ1-2	TRBD1	CSVDETSGGRGYTF	TGCAGCGTTGACGAGACTTCAGGGGGCCGGGGCTACACCTTC